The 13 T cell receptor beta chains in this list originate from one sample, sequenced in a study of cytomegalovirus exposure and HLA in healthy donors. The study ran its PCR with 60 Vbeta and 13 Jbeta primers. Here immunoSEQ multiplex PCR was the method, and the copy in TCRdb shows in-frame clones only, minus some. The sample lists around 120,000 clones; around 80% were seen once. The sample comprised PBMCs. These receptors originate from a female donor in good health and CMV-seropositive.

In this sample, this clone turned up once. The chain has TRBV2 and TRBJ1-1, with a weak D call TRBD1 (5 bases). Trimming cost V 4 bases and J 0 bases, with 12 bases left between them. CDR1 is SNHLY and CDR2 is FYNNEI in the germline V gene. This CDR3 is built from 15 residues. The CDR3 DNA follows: TGTGCCAGCAGTGTAAGGGGTCTAATGAACACTGAAGCTTTCTTT. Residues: CASSVRGLMNTEAFF.

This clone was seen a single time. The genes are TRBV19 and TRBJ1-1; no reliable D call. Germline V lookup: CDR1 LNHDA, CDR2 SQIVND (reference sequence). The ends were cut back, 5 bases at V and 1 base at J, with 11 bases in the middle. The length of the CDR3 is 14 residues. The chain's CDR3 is CASSLRKGNTEAFF. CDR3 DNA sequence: TGTGCCAGTAGTCTCAGGAAAGGGAACACTGAAGCTTTCTTT.

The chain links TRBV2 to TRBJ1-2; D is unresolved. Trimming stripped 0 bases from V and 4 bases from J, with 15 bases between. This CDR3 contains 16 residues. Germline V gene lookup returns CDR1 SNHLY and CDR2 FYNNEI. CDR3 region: CASSEAGRQLGYGYTF. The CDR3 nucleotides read TGTGCCAGCAGTGAAGCCGGGAGACAATTAGGCTATGGCTACACCTTC.

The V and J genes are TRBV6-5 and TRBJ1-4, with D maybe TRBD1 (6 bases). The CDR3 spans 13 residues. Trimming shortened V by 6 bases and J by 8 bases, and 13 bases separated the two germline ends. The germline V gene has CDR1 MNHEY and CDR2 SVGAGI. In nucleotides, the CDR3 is TGTGCCAGCAGAAACAGGGCGAAGGAAAAACTGTTTTTT. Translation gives CASRNRAKEKLFF.

DNA of the CDR3: TGTGCCAGCAGAAAACGCGGGACAGGGGGCGGTATGCTCACTGAAGCTTTCTTT. Translating gives CASRKRGTGGGMLTEAFF. The chain links TRBV27 to TRBJ1-1, with TRBD1 matching 12 bases. The CDR3 loop spans 18 amino acids. Germline assignment: CDR1 MNHEY and CDR2 SMNVEV (reference sequence). Trimming at V came to 6 bases and at J to 4 bases, leaving 15 bases not matched to a gene.

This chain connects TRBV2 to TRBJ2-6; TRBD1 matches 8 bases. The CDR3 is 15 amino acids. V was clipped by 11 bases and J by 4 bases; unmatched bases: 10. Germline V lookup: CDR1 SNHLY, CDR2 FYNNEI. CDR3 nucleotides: TGTGCCGGGGGAACGACAGGGGTAGGGGCCAACGTCCTGACTTTC. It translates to CAGGTTGVGANVLTF.

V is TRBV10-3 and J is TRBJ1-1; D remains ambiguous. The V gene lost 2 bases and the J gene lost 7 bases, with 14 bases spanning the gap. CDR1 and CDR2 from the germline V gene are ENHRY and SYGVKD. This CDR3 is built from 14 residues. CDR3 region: CAISEATLNGEAFF. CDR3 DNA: TGTGCCATCAGTGAGGCCACTTTGAATGGTGAAGCTTTCTTT.

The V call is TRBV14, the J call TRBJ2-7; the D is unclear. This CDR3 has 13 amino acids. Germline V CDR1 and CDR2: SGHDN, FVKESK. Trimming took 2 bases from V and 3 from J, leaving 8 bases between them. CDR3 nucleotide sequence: TGTGCCAGCAGCCAATCACTGGTCTACGAGCAGTACTTC. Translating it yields CASSQSLVYEQYF.

CDR3 DNA sequence: TGCGCCAGCAGTCAATCGGCGGGGGAAGAGACCCAGTACTTC. It encodes CASSQSAGEETQYF. The chain carries TRBV23-1 and TRBJ2-5; TRBD2 matches at 7 bases. TRBV23-1 is noted as an ORF with a role that remains uncertain. The length of the CDR3 is 14 residues. After removal of 0 bases from V and 3 bases from J, the junction contained 1 base not matched to a gene.

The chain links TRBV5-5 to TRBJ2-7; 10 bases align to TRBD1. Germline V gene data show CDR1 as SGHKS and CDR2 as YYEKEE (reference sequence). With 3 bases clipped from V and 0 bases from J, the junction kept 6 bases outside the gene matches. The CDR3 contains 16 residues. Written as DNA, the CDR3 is TGTGCCAGCAGCTACGCCGGGACAGGGGCCTCCTACGAGCAGTACTTC. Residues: CASSYAGTGASYEQYF.

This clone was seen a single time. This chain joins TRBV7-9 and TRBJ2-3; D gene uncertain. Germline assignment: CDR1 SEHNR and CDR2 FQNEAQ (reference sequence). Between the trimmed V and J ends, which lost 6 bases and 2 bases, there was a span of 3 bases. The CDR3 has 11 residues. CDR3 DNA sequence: TGTGCCAGCAGTAACACAGATACGCAGTATTTT. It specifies CASSNTDTQYF. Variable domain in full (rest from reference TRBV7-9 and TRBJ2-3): DTGVSQNPRHKITKRGQNVTFRCDPISEHNRLYWYRQTLGQGPEFLTYFQNEAQLEKSRLLSDRFSAERPKGSFSTLEIQRTEQGDSAMYLCASSNTDTQYFGPGTRLTVL.

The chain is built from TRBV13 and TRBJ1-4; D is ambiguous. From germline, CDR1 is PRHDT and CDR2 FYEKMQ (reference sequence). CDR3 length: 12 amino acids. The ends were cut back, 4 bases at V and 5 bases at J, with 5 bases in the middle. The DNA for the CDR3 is TGTGCCAGCAGCTCCCCAAATGAAAAACTGTTTTTT. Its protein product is CASSSPNEKLFF.

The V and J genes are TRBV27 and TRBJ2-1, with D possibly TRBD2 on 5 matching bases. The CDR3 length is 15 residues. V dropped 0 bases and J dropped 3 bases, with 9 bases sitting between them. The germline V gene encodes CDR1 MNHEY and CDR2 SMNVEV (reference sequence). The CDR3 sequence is CASSLSSAGYNEQFF. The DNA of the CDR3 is TGTGCCAGCAGTTTATCAAGCGCGGGCTACAATGAGCAGTTCTTC.